This T cell receptor (beta chain) was sequenced in a study of blood T cell repertoires in COVID-19. Germline V CDR1 and CDR2: SGHRS, YFSETQ. The CDR3 sequence is 16 residues long. Trimming removed 7 bases from V and 5 bases from J; junction bases left unmatched: 15. Produced via immunoSEQ multiplex PCR; TCRdb's table is partial and in-frame only. The sample holds about 210,000 clones, around 90% seen once. J is TRBJ2-3 and V is TRBV5-1, with 8 bases identical to TRBD2. The receptor comes from a man aged 25-45 years with acute or convalescent COVID-19. Specimen: peripheral blood. The CDR3 coding sequence is TGCGCCAGCCAGTCAGCAGCGGGAGTGTTTGGAGATACGCAGTATTTT. Amino acids: CASQSAAGVFGDTQYF.